A single T cell receptor beta chain is shown here with its context. Its antigen is not yet known. Base qualities are not provided; no much larger clone lies one nucleotide away. This entry is derived from a study of lymphopenia after photon versus proton radiotherapy (dated by TCRdb to the late 2010s). Regarding the study in general: The study compared the immunological effects of photon versus proton radiation therapy in patients with gastrointestinal tumors who developed high-grade lymphopenia. The cohort included 20 to 25 patients with gastrointestinal tumors who developed lymphopenia after receiving either photon or proton therapy. The study aimed to characterize how the two radiation modalities differ in their impact on the immune system.

Preparation of the library involved the immunoSEQ multiplex PCR assay. Deep sequencing of rearranged TCR beta loci, alongside multiparametric flow cytometry, was used to profile T cell repertoires. This immuneACCESS table, as held by TCRdb, lists in-frame sequences with V and J called but not all clones. Of the missing ones, under half trace to an unresolved V gene in checked studies; the others have no known cause. This sample gives about 29,000 clones in total; roughly 90% of them show up just once. The ten largest account for approximately 50% of the sample. The research as a whole found: The survival association was examined only in patients who died, and the authors described better survival with proton therapy as a possibility, not as a demonstrated result. Among patients across the cohort who died, overall survival time showed an inverse correlation with a larger post-nadir drop in TCR diversity. During treatment, patients who received proton therapy stayed relatively stable, whereas patients who received photon therapy lost naive T cells and TCR diversity and gained effector/memory populations. After the lymphocyte count nadir, oligoclonal expansion, especially of CD8+ Temra cells, was observed in photon-treated repertoires, and the drop in diversity was driven by this expansion.

Here V drops 5 bases and J drops 2 bases, and the junction holds 5 bases not matched to any gene. The CDR3 holds 14 amino acids from the cysteine to the phenylalanine. The kept DNA is CDR3 alone, 42 bases in frame from the first base. The CDR1 and CDR2 encoded by the germline V gene are SQVTM and ANQGSEA. This TCR was recovered from a woman aged 60-75 years with cholangiocarcinoma. Some clones in this sample may be carry-over from other donors' samples. The source material was peripheral blood, sampled from a patient treated with proton-based radiotherapy. The chain links TRBV29-1 with TRBJ1-5, with 8 middle bases fitting TRBD1. The base sequence is TGCAGCGTTACCGGGACAGGAGGCAATCAGCCCCAGCATTTT. This codes for CSVTGTGGNQPQHF.